The 5 T cell receptor beta chains presented below share a single source sample, sequenced in a study of shared clonotypes between healthy human individuals. The naive CD8 subset, CD45RO-negative cells positively selected for CCR7, excluded terminally differentiated effector memory CD45RA+ cells. The protocol was immunoSEQ multiplex PCR, while the TCRdb copy is restricted to in-frame clones and leaves out a portion. This table has about 2.2 million clones, around 95% appearing once. The sequenced material came from naive CD8+ T cells from PBMCs. Receptor source: a young man in good health. Some clones in this sample may be carry-over from other donors' samples.

Remarks on this clone: Other DNA sequences in this sample translate to the same CDR3. The CDR3 DNA reads as TGCGCCAGCAGCTTGGCGAGCGGGAGCTCCTACAATGAGCAGTTCTTC. Amino acids: CASSLASGSSYNEQFF. The genes are TRBV5-1 and TRBJ2-1; 8 bases match TRBD2. CDR1 and CDR2 from the germline V gene are SGHRS and YFSETQ. V lost 0 bases, J lost 0 bases, and 2 bases stayed unmatched. CDR3 length equals 16 residues.

V and J are TRBV20-1 and TRBJ2-7; D might be TRBD2 (5 bases). The CDR3 length is 11 residues. CDR1 DFQATT and CDR2 SNEGSKA come from the germline V gene (reference sequence). V was pared by 7 bases and J by 5 bases, with 12 bases between. CDR3 region: CSVGSEDEQYF. CDR3 in DNA: TGCAGTGTCGGGTCGGAGGACGAGCAGTACTTC.

This chain uses TRBV5-1 with TRBJ2-7; TRBD1 matches at 11 bases. J lost 0 bases, V lost 3 bases, and 8 bases had no gene match. The germline V gene encodes CDR1 SGHRS and CDR2 YFSETQ. CDR3 length: 17 amino acids. The CDR3 DNA reads as TGCGCCAGCAGCTGGACGACCGGGACAGGGGGCTCCTACGAGCAGTACTTC. This codes for CASSWTTGTGGSYEQYF.

This rearrangement joins TRBV23-1 to TRBJ2-7, with 14 nucleotides matching TRBD2. TRBV23-1 is sorted into the ORF group, with uncertain function. V dropped 0 bases and J dropped 0; count of bases not matched to a gene: 10. The CDR3 has 20 residues. The CDR3 protein is CASSQSARTSGRISSYEQYF. CDR3 in DNA: TGCGCCAGCAGTCAATCGGCTCGGACTAGCGGGAGGATAAGCTCCTACGAGCAGTACTTC.

The gene calls are TRBV9 and TRBJ2-7, with D unresolved. Trimming took 4 bases from V and 2 from J, leaving 13 bases between them. The CDR3 extends over 14 amino acids. Germline V gives CDR1 SGDLS, CDR2 YYNGEE. CDR3 loop: CASSPRALAYEQYF. CDR3 sequence (DNA): TGTGCCAGCAGCCCCCGGGCCCTGGCCTACGAGCAGTACTTC. The full variable domain, in which reference TRBV9 and TRBJ2-7 provide the parts outside the CDR3, is DSGVTQTPKHLITATGQRVTLRCSPRSGDLSVYWYQQSLDQGLQFLIQYYNGEERAKGNILERFSAQQFPDLHSELNLSSLELGDSALYFCASSPRALAYEQYFGPGTRLTVT.